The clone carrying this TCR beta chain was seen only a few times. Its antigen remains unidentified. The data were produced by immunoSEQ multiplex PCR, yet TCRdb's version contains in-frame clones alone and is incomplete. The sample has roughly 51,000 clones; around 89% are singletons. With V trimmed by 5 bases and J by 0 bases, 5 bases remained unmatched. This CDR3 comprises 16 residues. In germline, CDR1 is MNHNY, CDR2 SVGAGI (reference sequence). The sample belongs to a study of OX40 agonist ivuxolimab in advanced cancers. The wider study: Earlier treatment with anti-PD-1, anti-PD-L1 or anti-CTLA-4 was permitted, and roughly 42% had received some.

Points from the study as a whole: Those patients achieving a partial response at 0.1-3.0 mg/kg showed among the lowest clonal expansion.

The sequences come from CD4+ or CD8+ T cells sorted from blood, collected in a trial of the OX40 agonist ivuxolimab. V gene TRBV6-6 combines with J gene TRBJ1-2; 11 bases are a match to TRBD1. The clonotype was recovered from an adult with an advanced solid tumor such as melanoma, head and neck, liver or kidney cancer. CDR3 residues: CASSTGTGGTNYGYTF. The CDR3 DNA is TGTGCCAGCAGTACCGGGACAGGGGGAACTAACTATGGCTACACCTTC.